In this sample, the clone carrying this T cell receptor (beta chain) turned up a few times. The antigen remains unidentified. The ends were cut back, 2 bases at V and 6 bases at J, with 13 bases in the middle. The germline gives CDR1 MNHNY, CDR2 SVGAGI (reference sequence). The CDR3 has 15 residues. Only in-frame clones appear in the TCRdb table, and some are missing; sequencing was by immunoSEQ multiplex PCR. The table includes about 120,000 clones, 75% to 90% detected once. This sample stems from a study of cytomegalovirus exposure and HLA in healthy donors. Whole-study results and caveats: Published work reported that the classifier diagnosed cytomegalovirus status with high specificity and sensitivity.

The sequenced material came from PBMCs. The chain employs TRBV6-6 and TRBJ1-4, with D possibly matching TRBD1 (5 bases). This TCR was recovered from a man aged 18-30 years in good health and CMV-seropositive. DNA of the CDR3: TGTGCCAGCAGTTACCAGGACGGGGGGGATGAAAAACTGTTTTTT. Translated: CASSYQDGGDEKLFF.